This is a list of T cell receptor beta chains from one sample in a study of circulating CD8 cells and anti-PD-1 response in melanoma. TCRdb fed the reads into MiXCR, producing one record per CDR3 protein. The sample records approximately 350 distinct CDR3 sequences, roughly an eighth being singletons. The sample consisted of CD8+ T cells from PBMCs, taken at baseline or after one month of anti-PD-1 therapy (not recorded which). The receptors shown here come from a human donor with melanoma. CDR3s include the opening cysteine and the closing phenylalanine or tryptophan. The order of the fields is J gene, V gene, CDR3 protein.

TRBJ2-7,TRBV4-3,CASSQDGAGGPTYEQYF
TRBJ2-7,TRBV7-9,CASSLEGASRPYEQYF
TRBJ1-4,TRBV6-5,CASSFFEGSNEKLFF
TRBJ2-7,TRBV27,CASSFTSVGEQYF
TRBJ2-5,TRBV9,CASSVAGGRIQETQYF
TRBJ2-5,TRBV7-2,CASSFTSGRGETQYF
TRBJ2-5,TRBV28,CASSLTLQETQYF
TRBJ2-1,TRBV7-2,CASSLSGPWVGNEQFF
TRBJ2-7,TRBV2,CARKRGSSYEQYF
TRBJ2-3,TRBV20-1,CSARPPGLAGGTTSTDTQYF
TRBJ2-7,TRBV7-2,CASSLEGAGRSYEQYF
TRBJ2-4,TRBV20-1,CSARDFSRVIMGIQYF
TRBJ2-2,TRBV5-5,CASSKGHTGELFF
TRBJ2-2,TRBV28,CASRAPGQGVTGELFF
TRBJ2-3,TRBV12-5,CASGLWGVTDTQYF
TRBJ2-7,TRBV4-2,CASSQTGTGAYEQYF
TRBJ2-1,TRBV2,CASTRGGEGSYNEQFF
TRBJ2-1,TRBV7-3,CASSSRTSGHNEQFF
TRBJ2-7,TRBV27,CASSATSWDEQYF
TRBJ1-1,TRBV7-8,CASSLNTEAFF
TRBJ2-7,TRBV2,CASSGTSNEQYF
TRBJ1-2,TRBV4-2,CASSQENLNGYTF
TRBJ2-1,TRBV11-2,CASRTLLAGDNEQFF
TRBJ1-5,TRBV28,CASRGTASNQPQHF
TRBJ2-7,TRBV27,CASSFTSGGEQYF
TRBJ2-1,TRBV27,CASSSRGTSGSPNEQFF
TRBJ2-5,TRBV28,CASSPGQGMEGSVQETQYF
TRBJ1-1,TRBV7-8,CASRNLLGAEAFF
TRBJ2-1,TRBV27,CASSPTAAGEQFF
TRBJ2-1,TRBV2,CASLPGTIYNEQFF
TRBJ1-3,TRBV6-1,CASSPPSSGNTIYF
TRBJ2-7,TRBV11-2,CASSLSGIYEQYF
TRBJ1-2,TRBV28,CASSFPLGYTF
TRBJ2-7,TRBV27,CASSLDGQGASYEQYF
TRBJ2-5,TRBV2,CASSGTSAQETQYF
TRBJ2-7,TRBV28,CASSLLQGRYEQYF